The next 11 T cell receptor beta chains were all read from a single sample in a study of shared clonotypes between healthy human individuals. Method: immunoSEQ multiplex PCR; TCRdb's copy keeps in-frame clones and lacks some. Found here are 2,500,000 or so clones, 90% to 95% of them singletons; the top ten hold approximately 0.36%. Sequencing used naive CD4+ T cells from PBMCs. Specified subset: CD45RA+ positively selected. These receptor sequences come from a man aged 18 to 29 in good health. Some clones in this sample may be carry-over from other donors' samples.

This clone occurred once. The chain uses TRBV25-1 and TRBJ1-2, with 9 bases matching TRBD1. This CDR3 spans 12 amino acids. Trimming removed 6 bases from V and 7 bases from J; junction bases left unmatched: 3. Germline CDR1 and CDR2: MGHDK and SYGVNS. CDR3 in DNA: TGTGCCAGCAGAAGACAGGGGGGTGGCTACACCTTC. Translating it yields CASRRQGGGYTF.

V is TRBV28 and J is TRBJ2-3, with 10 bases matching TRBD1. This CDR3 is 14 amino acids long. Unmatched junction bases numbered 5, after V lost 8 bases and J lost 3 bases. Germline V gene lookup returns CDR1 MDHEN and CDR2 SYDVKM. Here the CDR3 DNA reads TGTGCCAGCCGACCGGGACAGGGGACAGATACGCAGTATTTT. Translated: CASRPGQGTDTQYF.

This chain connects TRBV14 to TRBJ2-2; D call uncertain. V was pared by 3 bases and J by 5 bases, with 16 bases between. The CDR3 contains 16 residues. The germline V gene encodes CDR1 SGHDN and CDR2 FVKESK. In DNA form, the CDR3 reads TGTGCCAGCAGCCAGTCCGGGCCCCTCGGAACCGGGGAGCTGTTTTTT. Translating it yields CASSQSGPLGTGELFF.

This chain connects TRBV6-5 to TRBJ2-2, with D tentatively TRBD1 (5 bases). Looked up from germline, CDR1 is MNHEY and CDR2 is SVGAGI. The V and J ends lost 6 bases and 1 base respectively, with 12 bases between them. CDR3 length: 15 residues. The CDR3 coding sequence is TGTGCCAGCAGAAACAGGCTCCAGAACACCGGGGAGCTGTTTTTT. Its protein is CASRNRLQNTGELFF.

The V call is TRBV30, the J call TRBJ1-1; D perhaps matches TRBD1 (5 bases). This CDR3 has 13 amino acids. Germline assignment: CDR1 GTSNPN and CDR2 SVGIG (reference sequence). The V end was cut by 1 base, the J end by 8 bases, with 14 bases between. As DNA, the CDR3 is TGTGCCTGGAGTGGATTTGAGGGGACCGAAGCTTTCTTT. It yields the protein CAWSGFEGTEAFF.

CDR3 protein: CVGGFRSNTEAFF. The DNA for the CDR3 is TGTGTGGGAGGGTTTCGTTCGAACACTGAAGCTTTCTTT. This chain connects TRBV30 to TRBJ1-1, with no clear D. This CDR3 is 13 amino acids long. Germline V lookup: CDR1 GTSNPN, CDR2 SVGIG (reference sequence).

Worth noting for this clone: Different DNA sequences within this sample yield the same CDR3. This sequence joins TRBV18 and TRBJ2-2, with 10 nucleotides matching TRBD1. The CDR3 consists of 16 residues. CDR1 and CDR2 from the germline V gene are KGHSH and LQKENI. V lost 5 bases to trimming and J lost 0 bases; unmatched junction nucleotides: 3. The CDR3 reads CASSRQGASNTGELFF. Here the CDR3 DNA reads TGTGCCAGCTCAAGACAGGGGGCCTCGAACACCGGGGAGCTGTTTTTT.

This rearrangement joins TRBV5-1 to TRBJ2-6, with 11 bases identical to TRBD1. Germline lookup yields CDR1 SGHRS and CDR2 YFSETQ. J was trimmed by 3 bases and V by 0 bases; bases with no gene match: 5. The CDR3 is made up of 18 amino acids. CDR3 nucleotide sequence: TGCGCCAGCAGCTTGGATGGACAGGGGGCATTTGGGGCCAACGTCCTGACTTTC. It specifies CASSLDGQGAFGANVLTF.

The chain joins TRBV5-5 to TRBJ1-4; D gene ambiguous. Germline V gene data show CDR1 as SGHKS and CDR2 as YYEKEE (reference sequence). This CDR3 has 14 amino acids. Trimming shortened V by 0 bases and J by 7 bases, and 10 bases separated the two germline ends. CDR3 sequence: CASSLESWGEKLFF. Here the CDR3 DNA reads TGTGCCAGCAGCTTGGAATCGTGGGGTGAAAAACTGTTTTTT.

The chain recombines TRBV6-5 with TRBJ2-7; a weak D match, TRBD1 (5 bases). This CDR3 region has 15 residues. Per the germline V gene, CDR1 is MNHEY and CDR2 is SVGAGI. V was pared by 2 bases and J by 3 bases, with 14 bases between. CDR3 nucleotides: TGTGCCAGCAGTTACGGGGCAGGGCCGGGCTACGAGCAGTACTTC. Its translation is CASSYGAGPGYEQYF.

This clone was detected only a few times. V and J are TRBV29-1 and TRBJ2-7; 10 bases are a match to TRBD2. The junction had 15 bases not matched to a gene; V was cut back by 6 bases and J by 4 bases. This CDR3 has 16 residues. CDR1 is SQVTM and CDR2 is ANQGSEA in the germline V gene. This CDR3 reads CSVQAGVLAGGYEQYF. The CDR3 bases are TGCAGCGTCCAAGCAGGGGTCTTAGCGGGAGGTTACGAGCAGTACTTC.